Sequencing of this TCR beta chain was carried out in a study of regulatory T cells in long-lasting Graves disease. As to time point: newly diagnosed GD, antithyroid drugs for less than 3 months. RNA from PBMCs was the source of the TCR library. American Thyroid Association guidelines were used to diagnose Graves' disease. Enrollment of patients was through an endocrinology department in Xi'an, China. The table lists this clonotype with many counts. The target antigen is unknown. The CDR3 extends over 16 amino acids. Between the trimmed V and J ends, which lost 1 base and 2 bases, there was a span of 9 bases. Germline CDR1 is LGHDT and CDR2 is YNNKEL (reference sequence). For TCR beta, libraries came from iRepertoire HTBI primers and Arm-PCR of CDR3 regions. Each CDR3 protein gets one entry after TCRdb re-called the multiplex PCR reads with MiXCR. The sample shows approximately 300,000 distinct CDR3 sequences, about a sixth of them seen only once.

Overall study results and limits: Among samples with persistent disease, TRBV28, TRBJ1-2 and TRBJ2-5 were favored.

This TCR derives from a female donor with Graves disease. Sequenced material: peripheral blood mononuclear cells (PBMCs), taken at new diagnosis, from a patient treated with antithyroid drugs. V is TRBV3-1 and J is TRBJ2-6; the D gene is possibly TRBD1 (5 bases). This CDR3 reads CASSQVRQTGANVLTF. The CDR3, as DNA: TGTGCCAGCAGCCAAGTAAGACAGACTGGGGCCAACGTCCTGACTTTC.